One and the same sample provided the 23 T cell receptor beta chains below, sequenced in a study of cytomegalovirus exposure and HLA in healthy donors (dated by TCRdb to the late 2010s). The library was produced with the immunoSEQ multiplex PCR assay. For the multiplex PCR, a mixture combining 60 forward primers for TCR Vbeta segments and 13 reverse primers for TCR Jbeta segments was used. TCRdb retrieved this table from immuneACCESS and kept in-frame rearrangements only. Not all clones are present; in checked studies, unresolved V genes account for under half, and no reason is known for the remainder. The data table for this sample lists around 53,000 clones. Around 12% of the sample is taken by the ten largest. Sequenced: PBMCs. These receptors all come from a man younger than 35 in good health and CMV-seropositive.

V and J are TRBV11-1 and TRBJ2-5; D remains unclear. V was pared by 5 bases and J by 5 bases, with 18 bases between. This CDR3 region has 15 residues. Germline lookup yields CDR1 SGHAT and CDR2 FQDESV (reference sequence). CDR3 DNA: TGTGCCAGCAGCCTCGCAAGGAGCCCCGGGGAGACCCAGTACTTC. This codes for CASSLARSPGETQYF.

CDR3 residues: CASSLGGTYGYTF. The CDR3, as DNA: TGTGCCAGCAGCTTAGGCGGCACCTATGGCTACACCTTC. The rearrangement uses TRBV11-2 and TRBJ1-2; D remains ambiguous. Per the germline V gene, CDR1 is SGHAT and CDR2 is FQNNGV. The CDR3 has 13 amino acids. V was trimmed by 1 base and J by 4 bases, leaving 7 bases between them.

The V gene is TRBV9, the J gene TRBJ1-2; D may be TRBD1 (5 bases). The germline V gene encodes CDR1 SGDLS and CDR2 YYNGEE. CDR3 size: 13 residues. Trimming took off 3 bases at V and 8 bases at J, with 14 bases between the two ends. The CDR3 nucleotides are TGTGCCAGCAGCGAACCCGGCGGGGACGGCTACACCTTC. This codes for CASSEPGGDGYTF.

The V and J genes are TRBV29-1 and TRBJ2-5; 13 bases line up with TRBD2. Germline CDR1 reads SQVTM; CDR2 reads ANQGSEA. This CDR3 has 14 residues. After removal of 8 bases from V and 3 bases from J, the junction contained 6 bases not matched to a gene. The CDR3 loop is CSSDGTSGEETQYF. CDR3 bases: TGCAGCTCCGACGGGACTAGCGGGGAAGAGACCCAGTACTTC.

The chain is built from TRBV10-1 and TRBJ2-1; no clear D gene. The CDR3 is made up of 16 amino acids. Trimming cost V 0 bases and J 1 base, with 10 bases left between them. Germline-derived CDR1 and CDR2 are WNHNN and SYGVQD (reference sequence). In nucleotides, the CDR3 is TGCGCCAGCAGTGAGTCTTCAGCGAGGTCCTACAATGAGCAGTTCTTC. The encoded protein is CASSESSARSYNEQFF.

The chain carries TRBV19 and TRBJ1-4; D is perhaps TRBD1 (5 bases). Per germline, CDR1 LNHDA and CDR2 SQIVND (reference sequence). The V gene lost 1 base and the J gene lost 7 bases, with 13 bases spanning the gap. The CDR3 has 15 amino acids. The CDR3 loop reads CASSIAGREGEKLFF. As DNA, the CDR3 is TGTGCCAGTAGTATAGCAGGCAGGGAAGGTGAAAAACTGTTTTTT.

The chain is built from TRBV7-2 and TRBJ1-5; 7 nucleotides align to TRBD1. CDR1 is SGHTA, CDR2 FQGNSA, per germline. J lost 7 bases, V lost 3 bases, and 6 bases had no gene match. The CDR3 extends over 14 amino acids. CDR3 in amino acids: CASSLGTVQQPQHF. The CDR3 nucleotides read TGTGCCAGCAGCTTGGGGACAGTCCAACAGCCCCAGCATTTT.

The chain couples TRBV19 to TRBJ1-5, with D uncertain. This CDR3 has 15 amino acids. Germline V gene lookup returns CDR1 LNHDA and CDR2 SQIVND (reference sequence). V shed 6 bases and J shed 0 bases, with 12 bases lying between them. CDR3: CASRGGEHSNQPQHF. The CDR3 DNA is TGTGCCAGTAGGGGCGGGGAACATAGCAATCAGCCCCAGCATTTT.

The chain links TRBV6-1 to TRBJ2-3, with 9 positions matching TRBD2. V gave up 6 bases and J gave up 6 bases; unmatched junction bases: 10. The germline CDR1 and CDR2 sequences are MNHNS and SASEGT. The CDR3 is 15 residues long. The CDR3 region is CASSDIAGVLDTQYF. The CDR3, as DNA: TGTGCCAGCAGCGACATAGCGGGAGTATTGGATACGCAGTATTTT.

The gene calls are TRBV7-9 and TRBJ2-1, with 8 positions matching TRBD1. This CDR3 is built from 15 residues. The germline CDR1 and CDR2 sequences are SEHNR and FQNEAQ (reference sequence). Trimming cost V 4 bases and J 7 bases; bases outside gene matches: 9. The CDR3 region is CASSYGQGSLNEQFF. The CDR3 DNA is TGTGCCAGCAGCTACGGACAGGGTTCTTTGAATGAGCAGTTCTTC.

This chain uses TRBV10-3 with TRBJ1-3; D remains unclear. Trimming took off 3 bases at V and 0 bases at J, with 9 bases between the two ends. Germline CDR1 ENHRY, CDR2 SYGVKD. The CDR3 spans 15 residues. CDR3 coding DNA: TGTGCCATCAGTGACAGGAAGAGCTCTGGAAACACCATATATTTT. This translates into CAISDRKSSGNTIYF.

The rearrangement links TRBV7-9 to TRBJ1-1, with 9 positions matching TRBD1. J gave up 10 bases and V 5 bases, and 8 bases lay outside the gene matches. Germline V gives CDR1 SEHNR, CDR2 FQNEAQ (reference sequence). The CDR3 sequence is 13 residues long. The CDR3 DNA reads TGTGCCAGCAGCCCAGGGGACAGGGAGATAGCTTTCTTT. Residues: CASSPGDREIAFF.

The V call is TRBV7-8, the J call TRBJ2-5; TRBD1 matches at 7 bases. The CDR3 contains 16 residues. Germline lookup yields CDR1 SGHVS and CDR2 FQNEAQ. The trim removed 1 base at V and 2 bases at J, leaving 7 bases unmatched. The CDR3 reads CASSLGSMTGQETQYF. As DNA, the CDR3 is TGTGCCAGCAGCTTAGGATCTATGACAGGGCAAGAGACCCAGTACTTC.

This chain uses TRBV18 with TRBJ1-5, with 8 bases identical to TRBD1. Trimming took 6 bases from V and 1 from J; bases not matched to a gene: 2. The length of the CDR3 is 14 residues. Per the germline V gene, CDR1 is KGHSH and CDR2 is LQKENI. CDR3 DNA: TGTGCCAGCTCTCGACAGGGGAGCAATCAGCCCCAGCATTTT. This translates into CASSRQGSNQPQHF.

This rearrangement joins TRBV30 to TRBJ1-2, with unresolved D. CDR1 is GTSNPN, CDR2 SVGIG, per germline (reference sequence). Trimming pared 3 bases from V and 7 bases from J, leaving 12 bases between. CDR3 length equals 12 residues. CDR3: CAWREGVGGYTF. Here the CDR3 DNA reads TGTGCCTGGAGAGAAGGAGTTGGTGGCTACACCTTC.

V usage is TRBV25-1 and J usage is TRBJ2-3, with D perhaps TRBD2 (7 bases). The V end lost 4 bases, the J end lost 7 bases, and 15 bases lay between the germline ends. Germline V lookup: CDR1 MGHDK, CDR2 SYGVNS. The CDR3 runs to 14 residues. This CDR3 reads CASSGGGAENTQYF. The CDR3 nucleotides are TGTGCCAGCAGTGGAGGGGGGGCGGAAAATACGCAGTATTTT. Together with reference TRBV25-1 and TRBJ2-3, the CDR3 gives the full variable domain: EADIYQTPRYLVIGTGKKITLECSQTMGHDKMYWYQQDPGMELHLIHYSYGVNSTEKGDLSSESTVSRIRTEHFPLTLESARPSHTSQYLCASSGGGAENTQYFGPGTRLTVL.

The CDR3 reads CASAGVRAQDTEAFF. The CDR3 DNA reads TGTGCCAGCGCTGGCGTTCGTGCTCAGGACACTGAAGCTTTCTTT. V is TRBV25-1 and J is TRBJ1-1; D call uncertain. Germline assignment: CDR1 MGHDK and CDR2 SYGVNS. Trimming stripped 8 bases from V and 3 bases from J, with 19 bases between. The CDR3 length is 15 residues. Full variable domain (missing parts from reference TRBV25-1 and TRBJ1-1): EADIYQTPRYLVIGTGKKITLECSQTMGHDKMYWYQQDPGMELHLIHYSYGVNSTEKGDLSSESTVSRIRTEHFPLTLESARPSHTSQYLCASAGVRAQDTEAFFGQGTRLTVV.

The chain joins TRBV6-1 to TRBJ1-2; D gene unclear. The CDR3 has 12 residues. The V gene's germline CDR1 is MNHNS and CDR2 SASEGT. Trimming took 4 bases from V and 8 from J, leaving 11 bases between them. The CDR3: CASSAYRLGYTF. CDR3 bases: TGTGCCAGCAGTGCCTACCGCCTGGGCTACACCTTC.

This chain connects TRBV28 to TRBJ2-2, with D possibly matching TRBD1 (5 bases). Germline-derived CDR1 and CDR2 are MDHEN and SYDVKM. The V and J ends lost 8 bases and 3 bases respectively, with 13 bases between them. CDR3 length equals 14 residues. CDR3 sequence: CASLHFRDTGELFF. CDR3 in DNA: TGTGCCAGCTTACACTTCAGGGACACCGGGGAGCTGTTTTTT.

The CDR3 protein is CASSDRASGIEQYF. The CDR3 DNA sequence: TGTGCCAGCAGTGACCGGGCCAGCGGGATCGAGCAGTACTTC. This sequence joins TRBV28 and TRBJ2-7, with 7 nucleotides matching TRBD2. The CDR3 runs 14 residues. J was trimmed by 6 bases and V by 5 bases; bases with no gene match: 10. From germline, CDR1 is MDHEN and CDR2 SYDVKM. Supplemented by reference TRBV28 and TRBJ2-7, the full variable domain reads DVKVTQSSRYLVKRTGEKVFLECVQDMDHENMFWYRQDPGLGLRLIYFSYDVKMKEKGDIPEGYSVSREKKERFSLILESASTNQTSMYLCASSDRASGIEQYFGPGTRLTVT.

This chain joins TRBV7-9 and TRBJ2-1; the D gene is possibly TRBD1 (5 bases). V lost 2 bases and J lost 8, with 10 bases in between. CDR3 length equals 13 residues. In germline, CDR1 is SEHNR, CDR2 FQNEAQ (reference sequence). This CDR3 reads CASSLTKGYEQFF. Here the CDR3 DNA reads TGTGCCAGCAGCTTAACTAAGGGGTATGAGCAGTTCTTC.

The rearrangement joins TRBV10-3 to TRBJ1-1; the match to TRBD1 covers 8 bases. The V gene end was trimmed by 8 bases and the J gene end by 1 base; junction bases not matched to a gene: 0. This CDR3 is built from 12 residues. Germline loops: CDR1 ENHRY, CDR2 SYGVKD. CDR3 sequence reads: CAIGTGNTEAFF. CDR3 DNA: TGTGCCATCGGGACAGGGAACACTGAAGCTTTCTTT.

This chain uses TRBV15 with TRBJ1-1; the match to TRBD1 covers 9 bases. The V gene end was trimmed by 8 bases and the J gene end by 1 base; junction bases not matched to a gene: 2. There are 13 residues in the CDR3. Per the germline V gene, CDR1 is LNHNV and CDR2 is YYDKDF (reference sequence). CDR3 sequence reads: CATGTGWNTEAFF. In DNA form, the CDR3 reads TGTGCCACCGGGACAGGGTGGAACACTGAAGCTTTCTTT.